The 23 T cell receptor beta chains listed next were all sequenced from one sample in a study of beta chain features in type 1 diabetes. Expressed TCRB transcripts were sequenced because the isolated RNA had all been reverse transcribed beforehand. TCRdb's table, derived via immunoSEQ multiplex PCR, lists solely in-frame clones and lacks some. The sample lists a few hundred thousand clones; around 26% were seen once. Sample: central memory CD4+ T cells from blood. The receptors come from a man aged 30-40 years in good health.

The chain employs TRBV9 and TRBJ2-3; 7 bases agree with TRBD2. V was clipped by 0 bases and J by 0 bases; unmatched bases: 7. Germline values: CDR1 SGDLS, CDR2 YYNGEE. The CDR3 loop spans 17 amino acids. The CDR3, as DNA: TGTGCCAGCAGCGTAGATCCAGCGGGGACTAGCACAGATACGCAGTATTTT. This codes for CASSVDPAGTSTDTQYF.

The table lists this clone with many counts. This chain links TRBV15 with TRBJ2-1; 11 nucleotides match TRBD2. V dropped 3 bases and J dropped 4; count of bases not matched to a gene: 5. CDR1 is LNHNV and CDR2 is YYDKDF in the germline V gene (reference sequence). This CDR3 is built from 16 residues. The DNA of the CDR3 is TGTGCCACCAGCAGCCGACTAGCGGGAAGGTACAATGAGCAGTTCTTC. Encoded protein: CATSSRLAGRYNEQFF.

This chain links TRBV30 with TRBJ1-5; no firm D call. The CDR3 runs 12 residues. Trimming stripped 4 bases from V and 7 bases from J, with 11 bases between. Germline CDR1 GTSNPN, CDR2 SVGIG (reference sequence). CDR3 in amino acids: CAWISPGQPQHF. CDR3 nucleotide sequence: TGTGCCTGGATTTCTCCGGGGCAGCCCCAGCATTTT. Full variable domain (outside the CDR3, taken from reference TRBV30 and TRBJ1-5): SQTIHQWPATLVQPVGSPLSLECTVEGTSNPNLYWYRQAAGRGLQLLFYSVGIGQISSEVPQNLSASRPQDRQFILSSKKLLLSDSGFYLCAWISPGQPQHFGDGTRLSIL.

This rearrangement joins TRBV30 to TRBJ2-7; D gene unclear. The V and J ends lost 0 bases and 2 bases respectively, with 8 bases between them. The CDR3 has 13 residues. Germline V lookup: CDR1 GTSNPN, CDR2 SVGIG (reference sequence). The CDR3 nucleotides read TGTGCCTGGAGTGTAAGGGTGGCCTACGAGCAGTACTTC. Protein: CAWSVRVAYEQYF.

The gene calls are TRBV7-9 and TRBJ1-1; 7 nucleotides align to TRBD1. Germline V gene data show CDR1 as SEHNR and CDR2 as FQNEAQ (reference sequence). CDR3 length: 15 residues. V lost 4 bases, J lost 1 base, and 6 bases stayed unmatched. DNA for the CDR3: TGTGCCAGCAGCTCACGAGGGGGCCAGAACACTGAAGCTTTCTTT. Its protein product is CASSSRGGQNTEAFF.

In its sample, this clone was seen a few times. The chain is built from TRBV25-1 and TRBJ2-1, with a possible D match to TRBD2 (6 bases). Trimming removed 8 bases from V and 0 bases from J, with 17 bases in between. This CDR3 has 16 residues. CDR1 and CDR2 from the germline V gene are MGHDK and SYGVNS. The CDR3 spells CASSQRDGSSYNEQFF. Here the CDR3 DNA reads TGTGCCAGCTCCCAACGGGACGGGAGCTCCTACAATGAGCAGTTCTTC.

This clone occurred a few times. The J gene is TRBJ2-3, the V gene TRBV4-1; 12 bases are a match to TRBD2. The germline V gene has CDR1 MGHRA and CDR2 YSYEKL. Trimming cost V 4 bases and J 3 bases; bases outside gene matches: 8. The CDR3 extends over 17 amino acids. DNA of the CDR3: TGCGCCAGCAGCCGAATGACGACTAGCGGGAGTACAGATACGCAGTATTTT. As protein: CASSRMTTSGSTDTQYF.

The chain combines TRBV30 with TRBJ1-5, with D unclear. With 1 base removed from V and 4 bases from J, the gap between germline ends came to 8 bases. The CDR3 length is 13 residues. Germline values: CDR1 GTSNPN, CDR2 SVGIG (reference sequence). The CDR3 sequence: CAWSEYSNQPQHF. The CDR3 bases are TGTGCCTGGAGTGAATACAGTAATCAGCCCCAGCATTTT.

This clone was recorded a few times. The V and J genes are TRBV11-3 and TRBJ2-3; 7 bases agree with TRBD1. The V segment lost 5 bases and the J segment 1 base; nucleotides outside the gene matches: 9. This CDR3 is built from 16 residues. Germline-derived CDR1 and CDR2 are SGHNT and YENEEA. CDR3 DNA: TGTGCCAGCAGCACCCGACAGGGAAAAGGCACAGATACGCAGTATTTT. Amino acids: CASSTRQGKGTDTQYF.

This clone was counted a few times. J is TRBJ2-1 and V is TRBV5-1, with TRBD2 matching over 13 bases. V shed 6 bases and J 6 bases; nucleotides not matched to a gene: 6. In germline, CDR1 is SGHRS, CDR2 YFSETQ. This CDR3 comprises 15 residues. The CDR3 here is CASKELAGGLNEQFF. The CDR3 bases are TGCGCCAGCAAGGAACTAGCGGGAGGGCTCAATGAGCAGTTCTTC. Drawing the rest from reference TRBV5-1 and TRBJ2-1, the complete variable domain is KAGVTQTPRYLIKTRGQQVTLSCSPISGHRSVSWYQQTPGQGLQFLFEYFSETQRNKGNFPGRFSGRQFSNSRSEMNVSTLELGDSALYLCASKELAGGLNEQFFGPGTRLTVL.

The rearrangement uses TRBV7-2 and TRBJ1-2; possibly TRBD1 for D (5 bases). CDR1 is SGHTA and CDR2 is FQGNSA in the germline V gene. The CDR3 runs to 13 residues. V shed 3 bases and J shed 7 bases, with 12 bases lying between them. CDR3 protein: CASSFRGEGGYTF. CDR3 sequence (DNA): TGTGCCAGCAGCTTTAGGGGAGAGGGTGGCTACACCTTC. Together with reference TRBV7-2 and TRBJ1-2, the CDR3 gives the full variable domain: GAGVSQSPSNKVTEKGKDVELRCDPISGHTALYWYRQSLGQGLEFLIYFQGNSAPDKSGLPSDRFSAERTGGSVSTLTIQRTQQEDSAVYLCASSFRGEGGYTFGSGTRLTVV.

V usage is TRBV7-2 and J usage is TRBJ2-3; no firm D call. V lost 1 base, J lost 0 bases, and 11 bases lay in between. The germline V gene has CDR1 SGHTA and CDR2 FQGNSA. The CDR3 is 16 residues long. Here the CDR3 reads CASSLVAGPSTDTQYF. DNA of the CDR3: TGTGCCAGCAGCTTAGTTGCAGGCCCTAGCACAGATACGCAGTATTTT. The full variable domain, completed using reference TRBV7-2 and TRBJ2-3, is GAGVSQSPSNKVTEKGKDVELRCDPISGHTALYWYRQSLGQGLEFLIYFQGNSAPDKSGLPSDRFSAERTGGSVSTLTIQRTQQEDSAVYLCASSLVAGPSTDTQYFGPGTRLTVL.

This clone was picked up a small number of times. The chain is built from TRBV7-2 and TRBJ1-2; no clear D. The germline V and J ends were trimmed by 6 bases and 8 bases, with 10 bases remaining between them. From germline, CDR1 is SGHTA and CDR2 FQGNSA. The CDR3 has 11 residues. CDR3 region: CASSTLWGYTF. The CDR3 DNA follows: TGTGCCAGCAGTACACTATGGGGCTACACCTTC.

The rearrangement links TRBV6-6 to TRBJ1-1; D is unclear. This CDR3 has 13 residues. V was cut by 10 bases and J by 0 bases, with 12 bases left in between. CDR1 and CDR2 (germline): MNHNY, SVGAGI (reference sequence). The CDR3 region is CATLSPMNTEAFF. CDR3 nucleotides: TGTGCCACCCTGAGTCCAATGAACACTGAAGCTTTCTTT.

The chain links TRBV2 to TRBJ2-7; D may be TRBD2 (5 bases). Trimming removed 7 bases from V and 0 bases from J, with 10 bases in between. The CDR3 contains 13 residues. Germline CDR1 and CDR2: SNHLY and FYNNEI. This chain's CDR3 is CASMVGGSYEQYF. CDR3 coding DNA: TGTGCCAGCATGGTCGGAGGCTCCTACGAGCAGTACTTC.

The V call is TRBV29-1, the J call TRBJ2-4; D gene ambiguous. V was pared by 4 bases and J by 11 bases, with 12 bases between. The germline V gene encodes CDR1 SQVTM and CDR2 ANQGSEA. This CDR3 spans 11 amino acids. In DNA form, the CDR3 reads TGCAGCGTTGTTGCGGACCCCTTTCAGTACTTC. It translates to CSVVADPFQYF. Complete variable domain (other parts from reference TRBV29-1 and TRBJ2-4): SAVISQKPSRDICQRGTSLTIQCQVDSQVTMMFWYRQQPGQSLTLIATANQGSEATYESGFVIDKFPISRPNLTFSTLTVSNMSPEDSSIYLCSVVADPFQYFGAGTRLSVL.

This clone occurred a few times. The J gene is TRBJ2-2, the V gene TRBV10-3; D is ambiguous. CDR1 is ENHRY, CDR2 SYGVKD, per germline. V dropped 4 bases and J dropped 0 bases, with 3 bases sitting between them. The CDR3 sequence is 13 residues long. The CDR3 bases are TGTGCCATCAGTGTCGCGAACACCGGGGAGCTGTTTTTT. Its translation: CAISVANTGELFF.

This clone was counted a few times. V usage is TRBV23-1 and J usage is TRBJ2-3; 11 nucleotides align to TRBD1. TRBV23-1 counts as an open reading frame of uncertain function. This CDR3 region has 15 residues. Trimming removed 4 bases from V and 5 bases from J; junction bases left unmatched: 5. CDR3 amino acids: CASSPDRGQGDTQYF. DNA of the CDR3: TGCGCCAGCAGTCCGGACAGGGGGCAGGGAGATACGCAGTATTTT.

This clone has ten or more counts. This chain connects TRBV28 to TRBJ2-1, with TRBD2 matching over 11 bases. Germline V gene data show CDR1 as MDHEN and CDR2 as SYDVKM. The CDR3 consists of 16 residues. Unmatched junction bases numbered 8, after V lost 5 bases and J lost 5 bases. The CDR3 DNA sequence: TGTGCCAGCAGTCATACGACTAGCGGGGTTAACAATGAGCAGTTCTTC. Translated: CASSHTTSGVNNEQFF. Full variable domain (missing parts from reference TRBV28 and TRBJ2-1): DVKVTQSSRYLVKRTGEKVFLECVQDMDHENMFWYRQDPGLGLRLIYFSYDVKMKEKGDIPEGYSVSREKKERFSLILESASTNQTSMYLCASSHTTSGVNNEQFFGPGTRLTVL.

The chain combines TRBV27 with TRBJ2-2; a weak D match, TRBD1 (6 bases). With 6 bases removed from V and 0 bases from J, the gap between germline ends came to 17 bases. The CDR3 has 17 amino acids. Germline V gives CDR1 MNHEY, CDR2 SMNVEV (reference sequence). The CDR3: CASRSLFRGTNTGELFF. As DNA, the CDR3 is TGTGCCAGCAGAAGTTTATTTAGGGGGACGAACACCGGGGAGCTGTTTTTT.

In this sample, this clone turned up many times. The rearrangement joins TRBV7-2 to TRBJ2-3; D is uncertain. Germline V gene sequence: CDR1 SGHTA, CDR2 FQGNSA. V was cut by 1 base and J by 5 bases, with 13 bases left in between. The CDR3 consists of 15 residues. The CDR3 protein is CASSLDFGPRDTQYF. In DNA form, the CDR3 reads TGTGCCAGCAGCTTAGACTTCGGGCCGCGAGATACGCAGTATTTT. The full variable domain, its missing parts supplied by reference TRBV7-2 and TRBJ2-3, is GAGVSQSPSNKVTEKGKDVELRCDPISGHTALYWYRQSLGQGLEFLIYFQGNSAPDKSGLPSDRFSAERTGGSVSTLTIQRTQQEDSAVYLCASSLDFGPRDTQYFGPGTRLTVL.

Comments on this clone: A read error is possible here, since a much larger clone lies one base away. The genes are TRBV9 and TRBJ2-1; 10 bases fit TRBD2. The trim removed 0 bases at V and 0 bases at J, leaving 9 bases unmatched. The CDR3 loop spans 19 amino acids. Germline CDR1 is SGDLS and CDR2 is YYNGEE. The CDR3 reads CASSVELAGCTSSYNEQFF. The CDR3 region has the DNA TGTGCCAGCAGCGTAGAACTAGCGGGGTGCACGAGCTCCTACAATGAGCAGTTCTTC. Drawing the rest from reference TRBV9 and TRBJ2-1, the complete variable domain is DSGVTQTPKHLITATGQRVTLRCSPRSGDLSVYWYQQSLDQGLQFLIQYYNGEERAKGNILERFSAQQFPDLHSELNLSSLELGDSALYFCASSVELAGCTSSYNEQFFGPGTRLTVL.

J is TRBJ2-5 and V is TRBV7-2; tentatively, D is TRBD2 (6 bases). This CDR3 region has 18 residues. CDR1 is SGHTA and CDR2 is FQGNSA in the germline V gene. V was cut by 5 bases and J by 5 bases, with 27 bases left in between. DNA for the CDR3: TGTGCCAGCAGCCTCCGATCCCAGGGTGGGAGGACTTCGGAGACCCAGTACTTC. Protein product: CASSLRSQGGRTSETQYF.